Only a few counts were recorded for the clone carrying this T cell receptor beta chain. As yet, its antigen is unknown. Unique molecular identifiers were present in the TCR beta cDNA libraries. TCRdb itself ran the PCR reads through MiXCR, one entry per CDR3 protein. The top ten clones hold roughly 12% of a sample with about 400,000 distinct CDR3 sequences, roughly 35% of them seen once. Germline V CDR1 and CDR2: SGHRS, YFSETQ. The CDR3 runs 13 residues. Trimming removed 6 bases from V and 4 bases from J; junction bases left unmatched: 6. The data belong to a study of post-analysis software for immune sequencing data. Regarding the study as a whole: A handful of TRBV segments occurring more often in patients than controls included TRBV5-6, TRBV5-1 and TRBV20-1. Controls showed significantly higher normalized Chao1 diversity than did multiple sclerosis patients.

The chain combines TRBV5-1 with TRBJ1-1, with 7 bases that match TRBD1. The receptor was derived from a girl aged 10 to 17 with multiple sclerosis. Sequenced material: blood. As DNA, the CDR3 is TGCGCCAGCAAAGGGGGCGAGAGCACTGAAGCTTTCTTT. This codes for CASKGGESTEAFF.